Presented here are 18 T cell receptor beta chains from one specimen sequenced in a study of shared clonotypes between healthy human individuals. Libraries were prepared by immunoSEQ multiplex PCR; TCRdb keeps only in-frame clonotypes and omits some of them. Among approximately 2,000,000 clones listed, just over 90% were seen once. CD45RO-negative cells were positively selected for CCR7, leaving out terminally differentiated effector memory CD45RA+ cells. Sequencing was performed on naive CD8+ T cells from PBMCs. These receptors were collected from a man younger than 35 in good health. Some clones in this sample may be carry-over from other donors' samples.

The CDR3 loop reads CASSSGLAGGDEQFF. For the CDR3, the DNA is TGTGCCAGCAGTTCCGGCTTAGCGGGGGGTGATGAGCAGTTCTTC. The chain uses TRBV27 and TRBJ2-1; 10 bases match TRBD2. The CDR3 runs 15 residues. Germline V gene data show CDR1 as MNHEY and CDR2 as SMNVEV (reference sequence). V was clipped by 4 bases and J by 8 bases; unmatched bases: 8.

The V and J genes are TRBV28 and TRBJ2-1; 10 positions agree with TRBD2. CDR1 and CDR2 from the germline V gene are MDHEN and SYDVKM. This CDR3 is built from 16 residues. V was pared by 5 bases and J by 9 bases, with 13 bases of the junction left unmatched. CDR3: CASSLLLAGVLGEQFF. CDR3 DNA: TGTGCCAGCAGTCTGCTGCTAGCGGGAGTTTTGGGTGAGCAGTTCTTC. The variable domain in full, completed from reference TRBV28 and TRBJ2-1, reads DVKVTQSSRYLVKRTGEKVFLECVQDMDHENMFWYRQDPGLGLRLIYFSYDVKMKEKGDIPEGYSVSREKKERFSLILESASTNQTSMYLCASSLLLAGVLGEQFFGPGTRLTVL.

The chain joins TRBV9 to TRBJ2-2; D is uncertain. Trimming shortened V by 3 bases and J by 0 bases, and 9 bases separated the two germline ends. The CDR3 spans 15 residues. Germline V gene lookup returns CDR1 SGDLS and CDR2 YYNGEE. In DNA form, the CDR3 reads TGTGCCAGCAGCGAGAGGACCACGAACACCGGGGAGCTGTTTTTT. It encodes CASSERTTNTGELFF.

The chain uses TRBV27 and TRBJ1-1; D not certain. V dropped 3 bases and J dropped 6 bases, with 14 bases sitting between them. Germline V gene sequence: CDR1 MNHEY, CDR2 SMNVEV (reference sequence). The CDR3 length is 14 residues. Written as DNA, the CDR3 is TGTGCCAGCAGTTTGCTCCCGGGAGCGCCTGAAGCTTTCTTT. Translating it yields CASSLLPGAPEAFF.

This chain uses TRBV7-2 with TRBJ2-1; D may correspond to TRBD1 or TRBD2 (5 bases each). The CDR3 length is 15 residues. The germline CDR1 and CDR2 sequences are SGHTA and FQGNSA. The V gene lost 4 bases and the J gene lost 7 bases, with 17 bases spanning the gap. The CDR3 spells CASSSRDLFGNEQFF. The CDR3 region has the DNA TGTGCCAGCAGCTCCAGGGACCTTTTCGGGAATGAGCAGTTCTTC.

The rearrangement uses TRBV27 and TRBJ2-7; D is perhaps TRBD2 (6 bases). The germline gives CDR1 MNHEY, CDR2 SMNVEV (reference sequence). V was cut by 6 bases and J by 4 bases, with 16 bases left in between. This CDR3 comprises 14 residues. The CDR3 nucleotides read TGTGCCAGCAGGCCAGTAGCGGACGTATACGAGCAGTACTTC. Translated, it gives CASRPVADVYEQYF.

V usage is TRBV27 and J usage is TRBJ1-4; 10 bases map to TRBD1. Per the germline V gene, CDR1 is MNHEY and CDR2 is SMNVEV (reference sequence). Trimming cost V 5 bases and J 8 bases; bases outside gene matches: 8. This CDR3 has 15 residues. In DNA form, the CDR3 reads TGTGCCAGCAGTACCCGGACAGGGGGTTGGGAAAAACTGTTTTTT. It codes for CASSTRTGGWEKLFF.

The gene calls are TRBV27 and TRBJ2-3; 8 bases are shared with TRBD2. V was clipped by 5 bases and J by 4 bases; unmatched bases: 11. Germline V gene lookup returns CDR1 MNHEY and CDR2 SMNVEV (reference sequence). The CDR3 is made up of 16 amino acids. The CDR3 coding sequence is TGTGCCAGCAGTACCAAGCGGGAGAGGAGGCCAGATACGCAGTATTTT. It is translated as CASSTKRERRPDTQYF.

CDR3 in DNA: TGTGCCAGCAGCTTGGAAGACTCGCGGGAGGGAGGGGACGAGCAGTACTTC. Translation gives CASSLEDSREGGDEQYF. The rearrangement uses TRBV5-6 and TRBJ2-7, with TRBD2 matching over 9 bases. The junction had 12 bases not matched to a gene; V was cut back by 0 bases and J by 5 bases. Looked up from germline, CDR1 is SGHDT and CDR2 is YYEEEE. This CDR3 spans 17 amino acids.

V is TRBV14 and J is TRBJ2-5; TRBD1 agrees at 12 bases. With 3 bases clipped from V and 5 bases from J, the junction kept 7 bases outside the gene matches. The CDR3 has 16 residues. CDR1 and CDR2 from the germline V gene are SGHDN and FVKESK. The CDR3 protein is CASSHGTGGAWETQYF. The CDR3 DNA follows: TGTGCCAGCAGCCACGGGACAGGGGGCGCGTGGGAGACCCAGTACTTC.

Comments on this clone: In the same sample, other DNA sequences code for this CDR3. The V and J genes are TRBV9 and TRBJ2-2; TRBD1 might be the D (6 bases). Trimming pared 4 bases from V and 2 bases from J, leaving 9 bases between. The CDR3 totals 14 residues. Germline V gene lookup returns CDR1 SGDLS and CDR2 YYNGEE. CDR3 loop: CASSLGGNTGELFF. The DNA of the CDR3 is TGTGCCAGCAGCCTAGGGGGAAACACCGGGGAGCTGTTTTTT. The whole variable domain, filled in from reference TRBV9 and TRBJ2-2, reads DSGVTQTPKHLITATGQRVTLRCSPRSGDLSVYWYQQSLDQGLQFLIQYYNGEERAKGNILERFSAQQFPDLHSELNLSSLELGDSALYFCASSLGGNTGELFFGEGSRLTVL.

As for this clone: The sample holds other DNA sequences that translate to the same CDR3. This rearrangement joins TRBV9 to TRBJ2-3; D remains ambiguous. CDR1 and CDR2 (germline): SGDLS, YYNGEE. The V end was cut by 2 bases, the J end by 1 base, with 5 bases between. The CDR3 runs to 13 residues. The CDR3 reads CASSVGGTDTQYF. CDR3 nucleotide sequence: TGTGCCAGCAGCGTCGGTGGCACAGATACGCAGTATTTT. The full variable domain, completed using reference TRBV9 and TRBJ2-3, is DSGVTQTPKHLITATGQRVTLRCSPRSGDLSVYWYQQSLDQGLQFLIQYYNGEERAKGNILERFSAQQFPDLHSELNLSSLELGDSALYFCASSVGGTDTQYFGPGTRLTVL.

The chain links TRBV5-6 to TRBJ2-1; a possible D gene is TRBD2 (5 bases). CDR3 length equals 16 residues. V lost 3 bases, J lost 0 bases, and 13 bases lay in between. Germline CDR1 is SGHDT and CDR2 is YYEEEE. CDR3 nucleotides: TGTGCCAGCAGCTGGACTGACTTGAGCTCCTACAATGAGCAGTTCTTC. It is translated as CASSWTDLSSYNEQFF. Full variable domain (remainder filled in from reference TRBV5-6 and TRBJ2-1): DAGVTQSPTHLIKTRGQQVTLRCSPKSGHDTVSWYQQALGQGPQFIFQYYEEEERQRGNFPDRFSGHQFPNYSSELNVNALLLGDSALYLCASSWTDLSSYNEQFFGPGTRLTVL.

This clone was recorded only once. The chain links TRBV7-9 to TRBJ2-1; tentatively, D is TRBD2 (5 bases). In germline, CDR1 is SEHNR, CDR2 FQNEAQ (reference sequence). The CDR3 length is 13 residues. The V and J ends lost 0 bases and 8 bases respectively, with 8 bases between them. The chain's CDR3 is CASSLALGDEQFF. CDR3 sequence (DNA): TGTGCCAGCAGCTTAGCGCTCGGGGATGAGCAGTTCTTC.

This chain links TRBV5-1 with TRBJ2-1; 7 nucleotides match TRBD2. The CDR3 contains 14 residues. The ends lost 3 bases at V and 5 bases at J; junction bases unmatched: 5. Looked up from germline, CDR1 is SGHRS and CDR2 is YFSETQ. The CDR3 sequence: CASSWAGTNNEQFF. Written as DNA, the CDR3 is TGCGCCAGCAGCTGGGCCGGGACTAACAATGAGCAGTTCTTC.

This chain joins TRBV5-1 and TRBJ2-5; 8 bases are a match to TRBD1. CDR3 length: 15 amino acids. Germline CDR1 SGHRS, CDR2 YFSETQ. Trimming took 5 bases from V and 0 from J; bases not matched to a gene: 6. The DNA for the CDR3 is TGCGCCAGCAGGCGTGGGACAGGTTACCAAGAGACCCAGTACTTC. Translation: CASRRGTGYQETQYF. Full variable domain (outside the CDR3, taken from reference TRBV5-1 and TRBJ2-5): KAGVTQTPRYLIKTRGQQVTLSCSPISGHRSVSWYQQTPGQGLQFLFEYFSETQRNKGNFPGRFSGRQFSNSRSEMNVSTLELGDSALYLCASRRGTGYQETQYFGPGTRLLVL.

J is TRBJ2-4 and V is TRBV27; 7 bases map to TRBD2. Trimming removed 6 bases from V and 2 bases from J; junction bases left unmatched: 16. The CDR3 is made up of 18 amino acids. CDR1 and CDR2 (germline): MNHEY, SMNVEV (reference sequence). This CDR3 reads CASSLTLDSGNTKNIQYF. In DNA form, the CDR3 reads TGTGCCAGCAGCCTAACCCTCGACAGCGGGAATACCAAAAACATTCAGTACTTC.

V usage is TRBV6-5 and J usage is TRBJ2-3; TRBD1 matches 11 bases. This CDR3 spans 15 amino acids. After removal of 5 bases from V and 2 bases from J, the junction contained 3 bases not matched to a gene. Germline loops: CDR1 MNHEY, CDR2 SVGAGI. DNA of the CDR3: TGTGCCAGCAGTGGGGACAGGGGGTACACAGATACGCAGTATTTT. Its translation is CASSGDRGYTDTQYF.